Listed below are T cell receptor beta chains from one sample, sequenced in a study of vaccination and CD4 T cells after COVID-19. No antigens are known for them. Via MiXCR, TCRdb re-called the PCR reads, giving one row per CDR3 protein. The sample yields around 12,000 distinct CDR3 sequences, roughly 41% seen once. Input material: CD4+ T cells from blood, cultured in vitro. The source is a human donor who had recovered from COVID-19. Each CDR3 is given with its conserved first and last residue. The D gene is left open where the match is weak. Clone size appears in some rows only: once, few, many, or a class for an expanded clone.

v_gene	d_gene	abundance	j_gene	CDR3nt	CDR3aa
TRBV6-2/TRBV6-3	.	medium-sized	TRBJ2-1	TGTGCCAGCAGTTACTTAAGGGGCACTGCCCCCGAGCAGTTCTTC	CASSYLRGTAPEQFF
TRBV11-3	.	.	TRBJ2-7	TGTGCCAGCAGCTCCCTCGGACCCGGGGGAGAGCAGTACTTC	CASSSLGPGGEQYF
TRBV30	.	few	TRBJ2-5	TGTGCCTGGGAACAGGGCCTCCAAGAGACCCAGTACTTC	CAWEQGLQETQYF
TRBV20-1	.	.	TRBJ2-7	TGCAGTGCTTGGACGGATTCCTACGAGCAGTACTTC	CSAWTDSYEQYF
TRBV20-1	TRBD1	few	TRBJ2-3	TGCAGTGCGGGAGGTGGGACAGGGGGCGTTGGCACAGATACGCAGTATTTT	CSAGGGTGGVGTDTQYF
TRBV5-6	TRBD2	.	TRBJ2-1	TGTGCCAGCAGCTTGAGCGGGATCGTCAATGAGCAGTTCTTC	CASSLSGIVNEQFF
TRBV19	TRBD1	.	TRBJ1-2	TGTGCCAGTACGGGACAGGTGAGGAGCGGCTACACCTTC	CASTGQVRSGYTF
TRBV20-1	TRBD1	.	TRBJ2-7	TGCAGTGCTAGAGCCGTCAGGGGGAGAGACGAGCAGTACTTC	CSARAVRGRDEQYF
TRBV7-2	.	.	TRBJ1-5	TGTGCCAGCAGCTTAGTGAGGGGTACCAATCAGCCCCAGCATTTT	CASSLVRGTNQPQHF
TRBV5-4	.	few	TRBJ2-3	TGTGCCAGCAGCTTAAAGAGCGTCGATACGCAGTATTTT	CASSLKSVDTQYF
TRBV18	.	few	TRBJ1-2	TGTGCCAGCTCACCAGTATCCGCCCCGGACTATGGCTACACCTTC	CASSPVSAPDYGYTF
TRBV2	.	.	TRBJ1-1	TGTGCCAGCAAACAAGGGGGGAACACTGAAGCTTTCTTT	CASKQGGNTEAFF
TRBV12-3/TRBV12-4	.	.	TRBJ1-2	TGTGCCAGCAGTGCCTCCTGGGGCTACACCTTC	CASSASWGYTF
TRBV5-1	.	.	TRBJ1-1	TGCGCCAGCAGCTTGGGGATGACAGGAGGGACTGAAGCTTTCTTT	CASSLGMTGGTEAFF
TRBV12-3/TRBV12-4	.	.	TRBJ2-1	TGTGCCAGCAGCCCCGCAGGGGCCTCCTACAATGAGCAGTTCTTC	CASSPAGASYNEQFF
TRBV27	TRBD1	few	TRBJ2-5	TGTGCCAGCAGCCCCCTGGGGGGACAGGGTTTGGAGACCCAGTACTTC	CASSPLGGQGLETQYF
TRBV24-1	.	few	TRBJ1-1	TGTGCCACCAGTGATTTTTCGAACACTGAAGCTTTCTTT	CATSDFSNTEAFF
TRBV11-3	.	.	TRBJ2-7	TGTGCCAGCAGCTTAGACCCTGATTACGAGCAGTACTTC	CASSLDPDYEQYF
TRBV19	TRBD1	once	TRBJ1-1	TGTGCCAGTATGATAGGACAGGGGCGTAGGAACACTGAAGCTTTCTTT	CASMIGQGRRNTEAFF
TRBV6-2/TRBV6-3	.	.	TRBJ1-5	TGTGCCAGCAGTTACAATTTCTATAGCAATCAGCCCCAGCATTTT	CASSYNFYSNQPQHF
TRBV28	.	.	TRBJ2-2	TGTGCCAGCAGTTTTCAGGGGTGGACCGGGGAGCTGTTTTTT	CASSFQGWTGELFF
TRBV4-2	.	.	TRBJ2-1	TGTGCCAGCAGCCCTCAATCCCTAGGTTCCTACAATGAGCAGTTCTTC	CASSPQSLGSYNEQFF
TRBV7-2	TRBD1	.	TRBJ1-3	TGTGCCAGCAGCTTAGTAGGGACAGTTGGGGTTAACGCTGGAAACACCATATATTTT	CASSLVGTVGVNAGNTIYF
TRBV5-1	.	few	TRBJ1-5	TGCGCCAGCAGCCAGGAGGTAGATCAGCCCCAGCATTTT	CASSQEVDQPQHF
TRBV7-2	.	few	TRBJ2-1	TGTGCCAGCAGCTTAGCGGGGGTCAGGGGCGACAATGAGCAGTTCTTC	CASSLAGVRGDNEQFF
TRBV6-1	.	few	TRBJ2-2	TGTGCCAGCGAGGGGGTATTGGCCGGGGAGCTGTTTTTT	CASEGVLAGELFF
TRBV6-2/TRBV6-3	TRBD1	.	TRBJ1-2	TGTGCCAGCAGCATGGACAGGAGAGTTGGCTACACCTTC	CASSMDRRVGYTF
TRBV11-2	.	few	TRBJ2-7	TGTGCCAGCAGCTCCGCCCTTGCGGGGTACGAGCAGTACTTC	CASSSALAGYEQYF
TRBV5-1	.	.	TRBJ2-5	TGCGCCAGCAGCCCCGGGTCCCTGCAGGGCGGGGAGACCCAGTACTTC	CASSPGSLQGGETQYF
TRBV6-1	.	.	TRBJ1-5	TGTGCCAGCAGTGCAAGCTGGGATCAGCCCCAGCATTTT	CASSASWDQPQHF
TRBV20-1	.	few	TRBJ1-2	TGCAGTGCTAGTGAAGGGGAAATTTATGGCTACACCTTC	CSASEGEIYGYTF
TRBV30	.	few	TRBJ1-5	TGTGCCTGGAGTGACAGGGAAGACAGTAGCAATCAGCCCCAGCATTTT	CAWSDREDSSNQPQHF